The 4 T cell receptor beta chains reported below all come from one sample, sequenced in a study of human T cells and chemical hapten exposure (dated by TCRdb to the early 2020s). The library was built by means of RACE. The run used a NextSeq 500. The public sequencing data were trimmed at Q25 with fastp and processed into clonotypes with MiXCR by TCRdb, which kept only in-frame beta chains. Every distinct CDR3 protein forms one entry, paired with its most common genes and DNA. Across this sample there are tens of thousands of distinct CDR3 sequences, with around 7% seen only once. About 1.5% of the sample is in the top ten clones. This sample's time point label indicates: pre-sensitization, week 0. The intended sense of this specimen's treatment or condition label: therapeutic diphenylcyclopropenone sensitization with weekly scalp DPC. The sequenced sample was whole blood, obtained in connection with sensitization to the hapten diphenylcyclopropenone (DPC). The receptors here all came from a young woman with alopecia areata. Some clones in this sample may be carry-over from other donors' samples.

The chain combines TRBV27 with TRBJ1-2, with D possibly being TRBD1 (5 bases). V was trimmed by 2 bases and J by 5 bases, leaving 9 bases between them. CDR1 MNHEY and CDR2 SMNVEV come from the germline V gene (reference sequence). CDR3 length: 13 residues. The CDR3 region has the DNA TGTGCCAGCAGTTTACGGGGGTGGTATGGCTACACCTTC. Encoded protein: CASSLRGWYGYTF.

This clonotype was counted many times. The rearrangement joins TRBV6-5 to TRBJ2-5; D is perhaps TRBD1 or TRBD2 (5 bases each). Germline V CDR1 and CDR2: MNHEY, SVGAGI. The CDR3 extends over 14 amino acids. V was cut by 7 bases and J by 4 bases, with 16 bases left in between. CDR3 residues: CASKPWDERETQYF. The CDR3 DNA reads TGTGCCAGCAAGCCTTGGGACGAGAGAGAGACCCAGTACTTC.

This clonotype has ten or more counts. J is TRBJ1-5 and V is TRBV6-6; tentatively, D is TRBD1 (5 bases). Deletions cut 2 bases from V and 4 bases from J, with 12 bases between. The CDR3 loop spans 15 amino acids. Germline V lookup: CDR1 MNHNY, CDR2 SVGAGI (reference sequence). The CDR3 reads CASSYGQGGNQPQHF. The CDR3 DNA follows: TGTGCCAGCAGTTACGGGCAGGGTGGAAATCAGCCCCAGCATTTT.

This clonotype was seen a few times. The chain has TRBV5-4 and TRBJ2-3, with D unresolved. Trimming cost V 5 bases and J 4 bases, with 17 bases left between them. There are 15 residues in the CDR3. CDR1 is SGHNT and CDR2 is YYREEE in the germline V gene (reference sequence). The CDR3 is CASSPMRLGADTQYF. The CDR3 DNA reads TGTGCCAGCAGTCCAATGAGGCTTGGTGCAGATACGCAGTATTTT. Supplemented by reference TRBV5-4 and TRBJ2-3, the full variable domain reads ETGVTQSPTHLIKTRGQQVTLRCSSQSGHNTVSWYQQALGQGPQFIFQYYREEENGRGNFPPRFSGLQFPNYSSELNVNALELDDSALYLCASSPMRLGADTQYFGPGTRLTVL.